This T cell receptor beta chain was documented in a study of blood T cell dynamics during melanoma immunotherapy. Profiled with immunoSEQ multiplex PCR; TCRdb holds only in-frame clones, not every one. The sample lists 7,500 to 9,000 clones, approximately 85% occurring once. This clone occurred a few times. Time point meaning: week 3, after first cycle of checkpoint inhibitor. This TCR derives from a human donor with melanoma. Sequences were derived from blood, sampled from a patient treated with checkpoint blockade.

The CDR3 is CASSRRTDGYTF. In nucleotides, the CDR3 is TGTGCCAGCAGTAGGAGGACAGATGGCTACACCTTC. The rearrangement uses TRBV21-1 and TRBJ1-2; the D call in the table, TRBD1, was not verified against the DNA. TRBV21-1 is a pseudogene segment. The CDR3 is 12 amino acids.